These 26 T cell receptor beta chains share one sample of origin, sequenced in a study of T cells in Graves' hyperthyroidism and ophthalmopathy. Amplified TCR beta CDR3 regions came from RNA transcripts. The primer set for the first-round RT-PCR of the TCR CDR3 was HTBI. MiXCR, run by TCRdb on the multiplex PCR reads, gives a single entry per CDR3 protein. The sample contains roughly 750,000 distinct CDR3 sequences, about a sixth of which appear only once. Sequences were obtained from blood. These TCRs come from a man aged 18-30 years with Graves' hyperthyroidism.

This clonotype was recorded many times. The chain couples TRBV2 to TRBJ2-2; perhaps D is TRBD1 or TRBD2 (5 bases each). V was clipped by 6 bases and J by 1 base, with 12 bases between them. This CDR3 spans 15 amino acids. CDR1 is SNHLY, CDR2 FYNNEI, per germline. The CDR3, as DNA: TGTGCCAGCAGGGAGGACACACAGAACACCGGGGAGCTGTTTTTT. It translates to CASREDTQNTGELFF.

This clonotype was observed many times. The chain combines TRBV28 with TRBJ1-1; D perhaps matches TRBD1 (5 bases). This CDR3 is built from 12 residues. Trimming shortened V by 8 bases and J by 1 base, and 8 bases separated the two germline ends. Germline V lookup: CDR1 MDHEN, CDR2 SYDVKM. The CDR3 nucleotides read TGTGCCAGCCAGGGCACGAACACTGAAGCTTTCTTT. Encoded protein: CASQGTNTEAFF.

The CDR3 nucleotides read TGTGCCAGTAGTATCACGGGAGCTACTTACAATGAGCAGTTCTTC. Encoded protein: CASSITGATYNEQFF. The chain combines TRBV19 with TRBJ2-1, with D perhaps matching TRBD2 (6 bases). Between the trimmed V and J ends, which lost 3 bases and 4 bases, there was a span of 13 bases. CDR3 length: 15 residues. Germline V gene lookup returns CDR1 LNHDA and CDR2 SQIVND (reference sequence).

This clonotype was recorded at least ten times. The J gene is TRBJ2-1, the V gene TRBV7-9, with TRBD2 matching over 11 bases. CDR1 and CDR2 (germline): SEHNR, FQNEAQ (reference sequence). This CDR3 is 15 amino acids long. With 5 bases clipped from V and 9 bases from J, the junction kept 9 bases outside the gene matches. CDR3 bases: TGTGCCAGCAGCCCTACTAGCGGGAGACTGGTTGAGCAGTTCTTC. Translated: CASSPTSGRLVEQFF.

This chain connects TRBV28 to TRBJ2-3; D might be TRBD1 (5 bases). The V end was cut by 5 bases, the J end by 0 bases, with 9 bases between. The CDR3 consists of 14 residues. Germline values: CDR1 MDHEN, CDR2 SYDVKM. The CDR3 here is CASSRGHSTDTQYF. CDR3 coding DNA: TGTGCCAGCAGTAGGGGCCATAGCACAGATACGCAGTATTTT.

This clonotype showed up many times. The chain employs TRBV24-1 and TRBJ2-1, with D perhaps being TRBD1 or TRBD2 (6 bases each). V dropped 0 bases and J dropped 6 bases, with 8 bases sitting between them. The CDR3 is 14 residues long. CDR1 is KGHDR and CDR2 is SFDVKD in the germline V gene. CDR3 nucleotide sequence: TGTGCCACCAGTGATTTGTGGGGGGCCAATGAGCAGTTCTTC. It specifies CATSDLWGANEQFF.

This clonotype was seen at least ten times. The V gene is TRBV19, the J gene TRBJ1-2; D unclear. V lost 9 bases and J lost 2, with 13 bases in between. CDR1 and CDR2 (germline): LNHDA, SQIVND (reference sequence). This CDR3 comprises 13 residues. The CDR3 bases are TGTGCCAGCCGACGAACGTCAAACTATGGCTACACCTTC. Its protein product is CASRRTSNYGYTF.

This clonotype has a handful of counts. This chain joins TRBV5-1 and TRBJ2-5; perhaps TRBD2 as D (5 bases). Between the trimmed V and J ends, which lost 6 bases and 2 bases, there was a span of 11 bases. This CDR3 contains 13 residues. Per the germline V gene, CDR1 is SGHRS and CDR2 is YFSETQ. CDR3 protein: CASKETGQETQYF. CDR3 DNA sequence: TGCGCCAGCAAGGAGACGGGGCAAGAGACCCAGTACTTC.

The V call is TRBV30, the J call TRBJ2-3; the match to TRBD2 covers 11 bases. CDR1 is GTSNPN, CDR2 SVGIG, per germline (reference sequence). The junction had 10 bases not matched to a gene; V was cut back by 0 bases and J by 11 bases. The CDR3 is 15 amino acids. The CDR3 bases are TGTGCCTGGAGTGTACTAGCGGGAGCCCAGGGTATGCAGTATTTT. Residues: CAWSVLAGAQGMQYF.

For this clonotype: Given a much more abundant clone one base away, this may be a read error. The V gene is TRBV5-1, the J gene TRBJ1-4; the D gene is possibly TRBD1 (5 bases). V shed 0 bases and J shed 5 bases, with 8 bases lying between them. Per the germline V gene, CDR1 is SGHRS and CDR2 is YFSETQ. This CDR3 has 14 residues. The CDR3 protein is CASSLARQNEKLFF. CDR3 sequence (DNA): TGCGCCAGCAGCTTGGCGAGACAGAATGAAAAACTGTTTTTT.

The rearrangement uses TRBV7-3 and TRBJ2-7; either TRBD1 or TRBD2 may supply D (5 bases each). CDR1 and CDR2 (germline): SGHTA, FQGTGA. There are 15 residues in the CDR3. V lost 6 bases and J lost 3, with 18 bases in between. This chain's CDR3 is CASSKTNRDGYEQYF. The DNA of the CDR3 is TGTGCCAGCAGTAAAACCAACCGGGACGGCTACGAGCAGTACTTC.

This clonotype was seen repeatedly, ten times or more. The genes are TRBV18 and TRBJ2-7; TRBD2 matches at 7 bases. The CDR3 sequence is 14 residues long. The germline CDR1 and CDR2 sequences are KGHSH and LQKENI. The V gene end was trimmed by 6 bases and the J gene end by 4 bases; junction bases not matched to a gene: 9. This chain's CDR3 is CASSAGTNAYEQYF. DNA of the CDR3: TGTGCCAGCTCGGCTGGGACTAACGCGTACGAGCAGTACTTC. Looking up the rest from reference TRBV18 and TRBJ2-7 gives the full variable domain: NAGVMQNPRHLVRRRGQEARLRCSPMKGHSHVYWYRQLPEEGLKFMVYLQKENIIDESGMPKERFSAEFPKEGPSILRIQQVVRGDSAAYFCASSAGTNAYEQYFGPGTRLTVT.

This clonotype showed up many times. This rearrangement joins TRBV20-1 to TRBJ1-1; unclear D gene. V lost 5 bases, J lost 1 base, and 17 bases lay in between. CDR1 is DFQATT, CDR2 SNEGSKA, per germline (reference sequence). This CDR3 has 15 amino acids. The DNA of the CDR3 is TGCAGTGCTGCCTCGACGTTTACAACGAACACTGAAGCTTTCTTT. Translation gives CSAASTFTTNTEAFF.

The sample holds a few counts of this clonotype. The chain is built from TRBV12-3 or TRBV12-4 and TRBJ2-3; D is perhaps TRBD1 or TRBD2 (6 bases each). The CDR3 covers 15 residues. Trimming left V 3 bases short and J 3 bases short, with 13 bases between. The CDR3 spells CASSLLQGGTDTQYF. In DNA, the CDR3 is TGTGCCAGCAGTTTGTTACAGGGAGGTACAGATACGCAGTATTTT.

The sample holds many counts of this clonotype. The chain uses TRBV12-3 or TRBV12-4 and TRBJ2-7; 9 bases match TRBD1. There are 16 residues in the CDR3. With 2 bases clipped from V and 1 base from J, the junction kept 6 bases outside the gene matches. CDR3 region: CASSLFTGGASYEQYF. The CDR3 nucleotides are TGTGCCAGCAGTTTATTTACAGGGGGCGCTTCCTACGAGCAGTACTTC.

V and J are TRBV5-5 and TRBJ2-2; D tentatively reads TRBD1 or TRBD2 (5 bases each). V lost 5 bases, J lost 0 bases, and 14 bases lay in between. The CDR3 runs 16 residues. Germline V lookup: CDR1 SGHKS, CDR2 YYEKEE (reference sequence). The chain's CDR3 is CASRRSGTPNTGELFF. In DNA, the CDR3 is TGTGCCAGCAGACGCTCCGGGACCCCGAACACCGGGGAGCTGTTTTTT.

This clonotype came up a few times. This chain connects TRBV29-1 to TRBJ1-1; D is unclear. Germline V CDR1 and CDR2: SQVTM, ANQGSEA. The CDR3 contains 13 residues. V was clipped by 3 bases and J by 1 base, with 9 bases between them. CDR3 DNA sequence: TGCAGCGTTGATTCCCGGCAGAACACTGAAGCTTTCTTT. Amino acids: CSVDSRQNTEAFF. The full variable domain, with the rest looked up from reference TRBV29-1 and TRBJ1-1, is SAVISQKPSRDICQRGTSLTIQCQVDSQVTMMFWYRQQPGQSLTLIATANQGSEATYESGFVIDKFPISRPNLTFSTLTVSNMSPEDSSIYLCSVDSRQNTEAFFGQGTRLTVV.

This sequence joins TRBV29-1 and TRBJ2-5, with 12 bases matching TRBD2. Trimming took 7 bases from V and 5 from J; bases not matched to a gene: 2. In germline, CDR1 is SQVTM, CDR2 ANQGSEA. The CDR3 has 12 residues. The DNA for the CDR3 is TGCAGCGCAGGGACTAGCGGGGAGACCCAGTACTTC. Translating it yields CSAGTSGETQYF. Together with reference TRBV29-1 and TRBJ2-5, the CDR3 gives the full variable domain: SAVISQKPSRDICQRGTSLTIQCQVDSQVTMMFWYRQQPGQSLTLIATANQGSEATYESGFVIDKFPISRPNLTFSTLTVSNMSPEDSSIYLCSAGTSGETQYFGPGTRLLVL.

CDR3 protein: CAWTSPPNEQFF. DNA for the CDR3: TGTGCCTGGACTTCACCCCCCAATGAGCAGTTCTTC. The chain carries TRBV30 and TRBJ2-1; D is unclear. Germline values: CDR1 GTSNPN, CDR2 SVGIG (reference sequence). With 4 bases removed from V and 6 bases from J, the gap between germline ends came to 10 bases. This CDR3 is built from 12 residues. Complete variable domain (other parts from reference TRBV30 and TRBJ2-1): SQTIHQWPATLVQPVGSPLSLECTVEGTSNPNLYWYRQAAGRGLQLLFYSVGIGQISSEVPQNLSASRPQDRQFILSSKKLLLSDSGFYLCAWTSPPNEQFFGPGTRLTVL.

A remark on this clonotype: A junction end diverges from the germline sequence, so it may reflect a read error. The rearrangement uses TRBV19 and TRBJ2-3; 16 bases map to TRBD2. This CDR3 has 20 residues. CDR1 is LNHDA, CDR2 SQIVND, per germline (reference sequence). The CDR3 spells CAGSISGLAGGPPLGGTQYF. The CDR3 region has the DNA TGTGCCGGTAGTATCTCGGGACTAGCGGGAGGGCCTCCCCTTGGGGGAACGCAGTATTTT.

This clonotype was picked up many times. The V and J genes are TRBV28 and TRBJ2-1, with D uncertain. The germline V gene encodes CDR1 MDHEN and CDR2 SYDVKM. There are 14 residues in the CDR3. Between the trimmed V and J ends, which lost 7 bases and 3 bases, there was a span of 13 bases. CDR3 amino acids: CASMGNLYYNEQFF. The DNA of the CDR3 is TGTGCCAGCATGGGAAATCTCTACTACAATGAGCAGTTCTTC.

This clonotype was recorded a few times. The chain carries TRBV30 and TRBJ1-1, with TRBD1 as a possible D gene (6 bases). Germline loops: CDR1 GTSNPN, CDR2 SVGIG (reference sequence). The germline V and J ends were trimmed by 4 bases and 1 base, with 16 bases remaining between them. This CDR3 region has 15 residues. The CDR3 nucleotides read TGTGCCTGGACTACGGTGGGCAGGGGGAACACTGAAGCTTTCTTT. This encodes CAWTTVGRGNTEAFF. Full variable domain (outside the CDR3, taken from reference TRBV30 and TRBJ1-1): SQTIHQWPATLVQPVGSPLSLECTVEGTSNPNLYWYRQAAGRGLQLLFYSVGIGQISSEVPQNLSASRPQDRQFILSSKKLLLSDSGFYLCAWTTVGRGNTEAFFGQGTRLTVV.

The V call is TRBV3-1, the J call TRBJ2-7; no clear D. The V gene lost 8 bases and the J gene lost 5 bases, with 13 bases spanning the gap. The V gene's germline CDR1 is LGHDT and CDR2 YNNKEL (reference sequence). The CDR3 is made up of 12 amino acids. The CDR3 coding sequence is TGTGCCAGCGGGGAAGCTGTCGACGAGCAGTACTTC. Its protein is CASGEAVDEQYF.

This clonotype was seen more than once but under ten times. This chain connects TRBV12-3 or TRBV12-4 to TRBJ2-7, with D uncertain. This CDR3 has 13 amino acids. The ends were cut back, 3 bases at V and 9 bases at J, with 15 bases in the middle. CDR3 residues: CASSFSGSNVQYF. The CDR3 bases are TGTGCCAGCAGTTTCTCCGGTAGTAATGTGCAGTACTTC.

A word on this clonotype: A much larger clone sits a single nucleotide away, making a read error possible. This rearrangement joins TRBV19 to TRBJ2-5; tentatively, D is TRBD1 (9 bases). There are 14 residues in the CDR3. The germline V gene has CDR1 LNHDA and CDR2 SQIVND (reference sequence). Trimming shortened V by 9 bases and J by 9 bases, and 23 bases separated the two germline ends. CDR3 region: CASRGTGRREAQYF. The CDR3 DNA sequence: TGTGCCAGCCGAGGGACAGGGCGGCGGGAGGCCCAGTACTTC.

The rearrangement uses TRBV27 and TRBJ2-5; the match to TRBD1 covers 9 bases. Germline trimming cut 5 bases from V and 6 bases from J; bases unmatched to any gene: 16. Per germline, CDR1 MNHEY and CDR2 SMNVEV (reference sequence). The length of the CDR3 is 17 residues. This CDR3 reads CASSAWYGTGSGKTQYF. CDR3 sequence (DNA): TGTGCCAGCAGTGCCTGGTACGGGACAGGGTCCGGGAAGACCCAGTACTTC.